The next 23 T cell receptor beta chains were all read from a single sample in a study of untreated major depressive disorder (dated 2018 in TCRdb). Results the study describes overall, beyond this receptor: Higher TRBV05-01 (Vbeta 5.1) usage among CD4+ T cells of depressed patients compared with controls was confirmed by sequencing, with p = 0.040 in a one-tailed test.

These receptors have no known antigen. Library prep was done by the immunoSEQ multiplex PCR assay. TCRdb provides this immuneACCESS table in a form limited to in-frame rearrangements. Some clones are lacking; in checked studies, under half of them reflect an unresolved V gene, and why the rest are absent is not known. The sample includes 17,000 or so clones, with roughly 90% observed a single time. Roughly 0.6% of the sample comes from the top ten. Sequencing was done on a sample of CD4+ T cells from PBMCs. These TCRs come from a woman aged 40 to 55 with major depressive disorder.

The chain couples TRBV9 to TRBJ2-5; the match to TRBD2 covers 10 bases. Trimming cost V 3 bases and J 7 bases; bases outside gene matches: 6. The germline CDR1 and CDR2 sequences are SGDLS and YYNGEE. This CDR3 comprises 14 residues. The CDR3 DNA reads TGTGCCAGCAGCGCCCAGGAGCGGGGGGGGACCCAGTACTTC. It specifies CASSAQERGGTQYF.

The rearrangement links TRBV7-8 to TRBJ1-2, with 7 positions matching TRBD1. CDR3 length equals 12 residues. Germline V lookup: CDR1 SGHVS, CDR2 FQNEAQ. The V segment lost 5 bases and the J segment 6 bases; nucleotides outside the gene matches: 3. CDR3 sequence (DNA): TGTGCCAGCAGCGTAGGGACAGATGGCTACACCTTC. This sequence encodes CASSVGTDGYTF. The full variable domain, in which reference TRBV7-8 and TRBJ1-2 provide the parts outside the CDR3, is GAGVSQSPRYKVAKRGQDVALRCDPISGHVSLFWYQQALGQGPEFLTYFQNEAQLDKSGLPSDRFFAERPEGSVSTLKIQRTQQEDSAVYLCASSVGTDGYTFGSGTRLTVV.

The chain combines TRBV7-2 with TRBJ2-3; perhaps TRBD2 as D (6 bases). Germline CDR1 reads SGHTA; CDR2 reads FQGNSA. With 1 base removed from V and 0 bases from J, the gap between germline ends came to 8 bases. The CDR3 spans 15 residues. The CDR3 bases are TGTGCCAGCAGCTTAGGCGGGACCAGCACAGATACGCAGTATTTT. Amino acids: CASSLGGTSTDTQYF.

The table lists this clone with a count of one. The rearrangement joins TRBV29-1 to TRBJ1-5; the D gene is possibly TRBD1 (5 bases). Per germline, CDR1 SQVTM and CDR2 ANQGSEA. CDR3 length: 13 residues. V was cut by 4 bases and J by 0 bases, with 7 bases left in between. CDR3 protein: CSVGGNSNQPQHF. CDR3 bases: TGCAGCGTTGGGGGCAATAGCAATCAGCCCCAGCATTTT.

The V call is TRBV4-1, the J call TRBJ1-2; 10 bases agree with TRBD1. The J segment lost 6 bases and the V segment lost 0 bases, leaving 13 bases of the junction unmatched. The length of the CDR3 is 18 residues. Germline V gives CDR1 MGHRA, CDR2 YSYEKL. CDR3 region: CASSQEARLGTGADGYTF. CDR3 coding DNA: TGCGCCAGCAGCCAAGAGGCGAGGCTCGGGACAGGGGCGGATGGCTACACCTTC.

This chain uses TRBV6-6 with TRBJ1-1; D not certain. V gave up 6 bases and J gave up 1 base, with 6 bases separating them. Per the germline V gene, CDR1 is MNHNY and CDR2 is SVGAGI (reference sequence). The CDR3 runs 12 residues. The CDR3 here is CASRRQNTEAFF. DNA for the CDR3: TGTGCCAGCAGGCGACAGAACACTGAAGCTTTCTTT.

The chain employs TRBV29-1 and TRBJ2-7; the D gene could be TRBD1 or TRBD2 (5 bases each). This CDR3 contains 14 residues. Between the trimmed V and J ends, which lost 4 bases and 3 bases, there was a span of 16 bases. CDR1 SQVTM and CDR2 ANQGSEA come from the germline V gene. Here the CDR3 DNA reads TGCAGCGTTGTTAAACTAGGGGCAGTCTACGAGCAGTACGTC. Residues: CSVVKLGAVYEQYV.

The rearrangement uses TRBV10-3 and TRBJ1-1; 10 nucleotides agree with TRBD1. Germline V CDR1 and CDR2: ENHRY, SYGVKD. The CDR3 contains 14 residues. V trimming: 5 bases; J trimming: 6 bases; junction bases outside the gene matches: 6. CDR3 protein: CAISLTGGIAEAFF. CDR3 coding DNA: TGTGCCATCAGTTTGACAGGGGGCATAGCTGAAGCTTTCTTT.

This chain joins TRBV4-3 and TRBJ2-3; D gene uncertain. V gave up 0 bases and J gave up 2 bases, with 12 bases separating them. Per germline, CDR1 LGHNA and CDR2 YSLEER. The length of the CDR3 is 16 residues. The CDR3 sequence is CASSQEIGVPTDTQYF. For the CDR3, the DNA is TGCGCCAGCAGCCAAGAGATTGGGGTTCCCACAGATACGCAGTATTTT.

This CDR3 reads CASRAEAPYEQYV. The DNA for the CDR3 is TGTGCCAGCAGGGCCGAGGCCCCCTACGAGCAGTACGTC. The V call is TRBV2, the J call TRBJ2-7, with no clear D. V was cut by 6 bases and J by 2 bases, with 11 bases left in between. The CDR3 has 13 residues. The V gene's germline CDR1 is SNHLY and CDR2 FYNNEI.

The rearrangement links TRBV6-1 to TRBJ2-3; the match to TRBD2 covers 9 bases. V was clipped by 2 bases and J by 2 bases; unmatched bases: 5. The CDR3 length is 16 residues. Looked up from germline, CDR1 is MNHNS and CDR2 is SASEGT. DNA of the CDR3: TGTGCCAGCAGTGAACAGCGGGAGGTCCCCACAGATACGCAGTATTTT. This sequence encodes CASSEQREVPTDTQYF.

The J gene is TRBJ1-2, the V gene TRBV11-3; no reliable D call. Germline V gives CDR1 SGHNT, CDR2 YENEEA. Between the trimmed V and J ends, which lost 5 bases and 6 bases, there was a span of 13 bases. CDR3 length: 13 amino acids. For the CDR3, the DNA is TGTGCCAGCAGCCCGGAGGTAGGGCATGGCTACACCTTC. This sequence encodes CASSPEVGHGYTF.

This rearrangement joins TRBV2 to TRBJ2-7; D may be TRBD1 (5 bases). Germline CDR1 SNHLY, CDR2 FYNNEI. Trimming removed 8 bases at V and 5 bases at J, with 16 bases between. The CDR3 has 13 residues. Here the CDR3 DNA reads TGTGCCAGCTCGTGGCAGGGTGGGCACGAGCAGTACGTC. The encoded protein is CASSWQGGHEQYV.

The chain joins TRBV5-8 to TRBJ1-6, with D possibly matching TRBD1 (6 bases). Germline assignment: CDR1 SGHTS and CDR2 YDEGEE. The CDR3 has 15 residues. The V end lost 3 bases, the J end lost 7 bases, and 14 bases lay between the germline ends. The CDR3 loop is CASSSPGAANSPLHF. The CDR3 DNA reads TGTGCCAGCAGCTCCCCGGGGGCTGCGAATTCACCCCTCCACTTT.

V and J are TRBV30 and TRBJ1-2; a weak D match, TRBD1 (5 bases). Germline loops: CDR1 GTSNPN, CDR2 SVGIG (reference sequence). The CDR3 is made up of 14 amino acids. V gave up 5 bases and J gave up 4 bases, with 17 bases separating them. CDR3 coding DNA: TGTGCCTGGGACCTTCTCCGACAGTCCTATGGCTACACCTTC. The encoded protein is CAWDLLRQSYGYTF.

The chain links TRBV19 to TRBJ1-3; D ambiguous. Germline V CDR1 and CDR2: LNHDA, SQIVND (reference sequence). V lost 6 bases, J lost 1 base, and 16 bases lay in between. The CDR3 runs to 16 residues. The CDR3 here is CASRRNIGPSGNTIYF. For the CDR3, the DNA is TGTGCCAGTAGACGAAATATCGGACCTTCTGGAAACACCATATATTTT.

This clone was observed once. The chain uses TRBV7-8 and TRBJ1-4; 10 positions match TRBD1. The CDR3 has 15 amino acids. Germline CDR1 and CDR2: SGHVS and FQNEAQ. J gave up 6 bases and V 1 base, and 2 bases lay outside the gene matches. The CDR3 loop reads CASSLVTGGYEKLFF. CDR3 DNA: TGTGCCAGCAGCTTAGTGACAGGGGGCTATGAAAAACTGTTTTTT.

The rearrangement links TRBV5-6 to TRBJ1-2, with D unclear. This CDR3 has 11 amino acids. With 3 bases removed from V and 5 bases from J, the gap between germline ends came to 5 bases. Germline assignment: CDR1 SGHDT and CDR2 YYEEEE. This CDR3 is CASSSYYGYTF. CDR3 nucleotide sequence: TGTGCCAGCAGCTCTTATTATGGCTACACCTTC.

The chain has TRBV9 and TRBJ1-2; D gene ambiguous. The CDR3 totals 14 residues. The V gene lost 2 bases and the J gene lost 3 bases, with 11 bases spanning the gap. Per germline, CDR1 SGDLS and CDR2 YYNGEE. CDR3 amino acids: CASSVNSRYYGYTF. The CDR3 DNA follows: TGTGCCAGCAGCGTGAACAGCAGGTACTATGGCTACACCTTC. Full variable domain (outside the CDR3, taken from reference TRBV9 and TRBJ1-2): DSGVTQTPKHLITATGQRVTLRCSPRSGDLSVYWYQQSLDQGLQFLIQYYNGEERAKGNILERFSAQQFPDLHSELNLSSLELGDSALYFCASSVNSRYYGYTFGSGTRLTVV.

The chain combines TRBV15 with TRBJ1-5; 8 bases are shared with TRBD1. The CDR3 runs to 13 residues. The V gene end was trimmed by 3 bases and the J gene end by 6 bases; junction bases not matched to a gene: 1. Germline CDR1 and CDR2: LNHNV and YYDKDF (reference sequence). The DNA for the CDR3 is TGTGCCACCAGCAGGGGGACAGGTCAGCCCCAGCATTTT. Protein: CATSRGTGQPQHF.

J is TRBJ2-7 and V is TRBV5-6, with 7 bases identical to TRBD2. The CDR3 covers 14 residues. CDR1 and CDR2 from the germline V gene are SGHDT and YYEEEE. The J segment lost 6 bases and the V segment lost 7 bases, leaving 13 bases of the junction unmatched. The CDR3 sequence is CASGRVGRPVEQYV. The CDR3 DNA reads TGTGCCAGCGGCCGAGTCGGGAGGCCCGTCGAGCAGTACGTC.

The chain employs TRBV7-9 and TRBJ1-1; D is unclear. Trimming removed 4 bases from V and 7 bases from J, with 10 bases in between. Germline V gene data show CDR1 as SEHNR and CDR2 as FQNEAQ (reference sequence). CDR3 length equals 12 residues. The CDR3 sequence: CASSSTGIEAFF. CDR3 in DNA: TGTGCCAGCAGCTCCACCGGTATTGAAGCTTTCTTT.

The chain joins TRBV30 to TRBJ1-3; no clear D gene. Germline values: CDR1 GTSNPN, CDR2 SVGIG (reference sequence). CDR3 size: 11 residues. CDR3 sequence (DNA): TGTGGCTTGGGGAGTCTGAGAACCATATATTTT. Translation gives CGLGSLRTIYF.